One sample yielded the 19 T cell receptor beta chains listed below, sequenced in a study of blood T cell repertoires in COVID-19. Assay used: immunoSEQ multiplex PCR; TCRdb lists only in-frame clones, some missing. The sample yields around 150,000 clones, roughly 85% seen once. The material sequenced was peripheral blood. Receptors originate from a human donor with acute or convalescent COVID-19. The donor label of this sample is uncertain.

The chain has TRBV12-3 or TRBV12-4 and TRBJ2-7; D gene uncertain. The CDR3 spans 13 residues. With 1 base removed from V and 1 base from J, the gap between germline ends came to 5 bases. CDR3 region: CASSLDSSYEQYF. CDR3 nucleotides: TGTGCCAGCAGTTTAGACAGTTCCTACGAGCAGTACTTC.

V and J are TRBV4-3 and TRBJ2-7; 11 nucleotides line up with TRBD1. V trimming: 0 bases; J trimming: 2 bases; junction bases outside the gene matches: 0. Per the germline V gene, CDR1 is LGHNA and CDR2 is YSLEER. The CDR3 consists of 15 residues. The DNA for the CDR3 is TGCGCCAGCAGCCAAGAGGGACAGGGGGCCTACGAGCAGTACTTC. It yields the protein CASSQEGQGAYEQYF.

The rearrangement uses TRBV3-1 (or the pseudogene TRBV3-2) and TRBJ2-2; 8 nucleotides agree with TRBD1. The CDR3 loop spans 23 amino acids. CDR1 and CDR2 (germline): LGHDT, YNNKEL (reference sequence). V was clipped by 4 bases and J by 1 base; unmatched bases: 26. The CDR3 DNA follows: TGTGCCAGCAGCCGAATAGCCCTCGATCCGGACATTCTCAGGGGGCAGAACACCGGGGAGCTGTTTTTT. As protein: CASSRIALDPDILRGQNTGELFF.

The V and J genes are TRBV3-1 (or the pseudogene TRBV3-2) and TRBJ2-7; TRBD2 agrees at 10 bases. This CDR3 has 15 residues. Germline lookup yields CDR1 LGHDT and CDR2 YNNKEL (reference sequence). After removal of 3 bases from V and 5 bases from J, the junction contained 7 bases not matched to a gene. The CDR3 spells CASSHERGGYDEQYF. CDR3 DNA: TGTGCCAGCAGCCATGAGCGGGGGGGTTATGACGAGCAGTACTTC.

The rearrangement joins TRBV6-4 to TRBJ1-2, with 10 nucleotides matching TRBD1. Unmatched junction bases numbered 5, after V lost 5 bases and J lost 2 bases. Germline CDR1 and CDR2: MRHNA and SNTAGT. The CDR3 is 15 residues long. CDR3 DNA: TGTGCCAGCAGTAACGGGACAGGGGAAAACTATGGCTACACCTTC. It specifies CASSNGTGENYGYTF.

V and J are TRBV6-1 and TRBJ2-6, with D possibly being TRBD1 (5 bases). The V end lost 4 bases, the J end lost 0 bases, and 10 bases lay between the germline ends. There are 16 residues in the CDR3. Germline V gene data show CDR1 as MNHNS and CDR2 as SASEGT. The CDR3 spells CASSGQPSSGANVLTF. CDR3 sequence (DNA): TGTGCCAGCAGTGGACAGCCCAGCTCTGGGGCCAACGTCCTGACTTTC.

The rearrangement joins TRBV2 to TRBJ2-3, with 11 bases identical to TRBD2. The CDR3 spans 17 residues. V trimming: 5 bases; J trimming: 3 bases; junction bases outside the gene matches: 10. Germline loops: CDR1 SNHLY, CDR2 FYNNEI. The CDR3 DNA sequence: TGTGCCAGCAGTCGGGAAACTAGCGGGGGCCAAACAGATACGCAGTATTTT. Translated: CASSRETSGGQTDTQYF.

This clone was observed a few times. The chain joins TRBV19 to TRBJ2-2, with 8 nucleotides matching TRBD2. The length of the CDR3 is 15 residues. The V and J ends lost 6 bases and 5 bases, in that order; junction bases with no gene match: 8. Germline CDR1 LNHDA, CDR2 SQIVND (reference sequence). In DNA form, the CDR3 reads TGTGCCAGTAGCCGGGGGGGATTACGAACCGGGGAGCTGTTTTTT. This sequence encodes CASSRGGLRTGELFF.

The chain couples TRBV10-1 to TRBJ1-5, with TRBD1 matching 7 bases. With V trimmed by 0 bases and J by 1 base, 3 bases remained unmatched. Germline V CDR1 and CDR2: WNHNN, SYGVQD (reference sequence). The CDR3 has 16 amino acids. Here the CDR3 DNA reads TGCGCCAGCAGTGAGTCACAGGGGATAAGCAATCAGCCCCAGCATTTT. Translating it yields CASSESQGISNQPQHF.

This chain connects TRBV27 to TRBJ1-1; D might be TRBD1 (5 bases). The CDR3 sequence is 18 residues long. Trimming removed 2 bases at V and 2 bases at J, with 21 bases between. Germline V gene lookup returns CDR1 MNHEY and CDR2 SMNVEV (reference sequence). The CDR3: CASSLSNAGGRRNTEAFF. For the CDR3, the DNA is TGTGCCAGCAGTTTAAGCAATGCGGGGGGACGTCGAAACACTGAAGCTTTCTTT.

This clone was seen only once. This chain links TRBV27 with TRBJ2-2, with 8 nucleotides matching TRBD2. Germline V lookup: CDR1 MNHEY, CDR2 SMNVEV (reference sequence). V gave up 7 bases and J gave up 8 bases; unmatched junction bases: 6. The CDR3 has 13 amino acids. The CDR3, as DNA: TGTGCCAGCACCCGCGGGGGGCGGGGGGAGCTGTTTTTT. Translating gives CASTRGGRGELFF.

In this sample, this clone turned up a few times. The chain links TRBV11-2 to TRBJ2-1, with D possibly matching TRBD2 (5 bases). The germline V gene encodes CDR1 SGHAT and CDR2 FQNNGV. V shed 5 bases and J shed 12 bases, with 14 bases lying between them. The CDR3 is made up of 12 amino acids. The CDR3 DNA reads TGTGCCAGCAGCGCTTATGGACGGGGGCAGTTCTTC. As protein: CASSAYGRGQFF.

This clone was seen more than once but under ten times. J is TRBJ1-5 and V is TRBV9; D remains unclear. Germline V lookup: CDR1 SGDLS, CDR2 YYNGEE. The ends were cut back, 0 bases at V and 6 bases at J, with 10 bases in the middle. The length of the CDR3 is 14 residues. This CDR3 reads CASSVDGGIQPQHF. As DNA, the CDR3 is TGTGCCAGCAGCGTAGATGGAGGGATTCAGCCCCAGCATTTT.

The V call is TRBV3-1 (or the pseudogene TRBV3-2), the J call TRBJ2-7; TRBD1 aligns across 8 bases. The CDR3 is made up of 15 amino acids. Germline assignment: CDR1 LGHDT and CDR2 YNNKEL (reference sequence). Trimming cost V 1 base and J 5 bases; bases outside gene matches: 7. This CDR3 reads CASSQARTGNDEQYF. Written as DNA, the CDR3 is TGTGCCAGCAGCCAAGCTAGGACAGGGAACGACGAGCAGTACTTC.

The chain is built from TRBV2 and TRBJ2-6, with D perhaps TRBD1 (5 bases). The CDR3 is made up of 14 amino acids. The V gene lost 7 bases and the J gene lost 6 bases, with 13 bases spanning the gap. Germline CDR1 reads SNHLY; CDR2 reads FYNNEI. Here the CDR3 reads CASKDSRVANVLTF. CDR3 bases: TGTGCCAGCAAAGACTCCAGGGTGGCCAACGTCCTGACTTTC.

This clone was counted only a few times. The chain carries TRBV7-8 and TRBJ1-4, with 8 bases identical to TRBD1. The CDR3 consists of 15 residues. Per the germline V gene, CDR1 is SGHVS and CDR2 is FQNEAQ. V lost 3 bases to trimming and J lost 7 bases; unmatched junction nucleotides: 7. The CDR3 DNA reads TGTGCCAGCAGCTTTGGTACAGGGGGTGGTGAAAAACTGTTTTTT. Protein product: CASSFGTGGGEKLFF.

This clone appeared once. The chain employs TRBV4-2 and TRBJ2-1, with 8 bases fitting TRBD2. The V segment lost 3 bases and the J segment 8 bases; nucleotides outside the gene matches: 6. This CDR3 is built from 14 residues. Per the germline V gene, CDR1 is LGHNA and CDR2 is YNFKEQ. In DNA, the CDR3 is TGTGCCAGCAGCCACTCGGGGGGGGTGGATGAGCAGTTCTTC. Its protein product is CASSHSGGVDEQFF.

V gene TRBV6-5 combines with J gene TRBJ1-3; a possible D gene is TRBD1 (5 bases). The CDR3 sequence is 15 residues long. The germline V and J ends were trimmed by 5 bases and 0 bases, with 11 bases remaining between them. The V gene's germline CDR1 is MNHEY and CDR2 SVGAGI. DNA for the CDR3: TGTGCCAGCAGTACAACGGGGGGCTCTGGAAACACCATATATTTT. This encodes CASSTTGGSGNTIYF.

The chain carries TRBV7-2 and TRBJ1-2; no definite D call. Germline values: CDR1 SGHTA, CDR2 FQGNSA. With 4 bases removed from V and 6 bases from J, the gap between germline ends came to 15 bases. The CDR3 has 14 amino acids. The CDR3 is CASSSARGYDGYTF. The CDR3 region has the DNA TGTGCCAGCAGCTCAGCGCGAGGTTACGATGGCTACACCTTC.